The source of this T cell receptor (beta chain) is a study of post-analysis software for immune sequencing data. Whole-study results and caveats: Among roughly five TRBV segments more frequent in patients than controls were TRBV5-6, TRBV5-1 and TRBV20-1.

As concerns this clonotype: Its antigen is not known.

CDR1 and CDR2 from the germline V gene are MNHEY and SMNVEV (reference sequence). V shed 6 bases and J 5 bases; nucleotides not matched to a gene: 13. CDR3 size: 16 residues. The authors incorporated unique molecular identifiers into the TCR beta cDNA libraries. TCRdb reanalysed the PCR reads using MiXCR and keeps one entry per CDR3 protein. The sample holds 650,000 to 850,000 distinct CDR3 sequences, about 57% seen once. The source is a girl between 5 and 17 years old with multiple sclerosis. The V and J genes are TRBV27 and TRBJ1-1; 9 nucleotides line up with TRBD1. Sequencing input: blood. CDR3 coding DNA: TGTGCCAGCAGGCAACAGGGGGCTGGAGGAAGGACTGAAGCTTTCTTT. It yields the protein CASRQQGAGGRTEAFF.